This T cell receptor (beta chain) was documented in a study of blood T cell repertoires in COVID-19. The CDR3 runs 16 residues. Deletions cut 0 bases from V and 6 bases from J, with 15 bases between. The V gene's germline CDR1 is MGHRA and CDR2 YSYEKL. The table came from immunoSEQ multiplex PCR; TCRdb's copy has only in-frame clones and leaves some out. The sample shows 300,000 to 400,000 clones, roughly 90% of them seen only once. The sequenced material came from PBMCs or T cells enriched from blood (not recorded which). The sequence was obtained from a young woman who had been exposed to COVID-19. This chain joins TRBV4-1 and TRBJ1-5, with D perhaps TRBD1 (6 bases). This CDR3 is CASSQDPQTGSQPQHF. CDR3 nucleotides: TGCGCCAGCAGCCAAGATCCGCAGACAGGCAGTCAGCCCCAGCATTTT.